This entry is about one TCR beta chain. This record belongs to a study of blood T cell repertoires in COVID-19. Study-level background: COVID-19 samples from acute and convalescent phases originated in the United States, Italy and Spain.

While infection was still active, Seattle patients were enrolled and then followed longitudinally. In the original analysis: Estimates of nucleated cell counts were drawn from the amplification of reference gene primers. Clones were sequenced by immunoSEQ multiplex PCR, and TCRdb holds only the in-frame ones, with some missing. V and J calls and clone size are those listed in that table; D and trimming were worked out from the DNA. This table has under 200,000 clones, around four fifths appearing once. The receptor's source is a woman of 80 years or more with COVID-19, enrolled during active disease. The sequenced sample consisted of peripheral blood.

Here the CDR3 DNA reads TGTGCCAGCTCACCACCCAACAAGTTTACTGAAGCTTTCTTT. The encoded protein is CASSPPNKFTEAFF. V and J are TRBV18 and TRBJ1-1, with D hard to call. The CDR3 has 14 residues. Germline V gene data show CDR1 as KGHSH and CDR2 as LQKENI. The ends were cut back, 0 bases at V and 5 bases at J, with 10 bases in the middle.